Following are 25 T cell receptor beta chains from one sample sequenced in a study of blood T cells in healthy people across ages. It was with a sample-barcoded 5' primer and a J-beta primer mix that a second PCR of about 6 to 12 cycles was run. MiXCR was run by TCRdb on the 5' RACE reads, yielding one entry per CDR3 protein. The table lists fewer than 1.5 million distinct CDR3 sequences, around 39% of them singletons. Specimen: blood. These receptors were taken from a woman aged 18-35 years in good health.

The V and J genes are TRBV27 and TRBJ2-3; the match to TRBD2 covers 13 bases. The length of the CDR3 is 17 residues. The V and J ends lost 4 bases and 0 bases, in that order; junction bases with no gene match: 4. Germline V gene sequence: CDR1 MNHEY, CDR2 SMNVEV (reference sequence). In DNA form, the CDR3 reads TGTGCCAGCAGTTGGGGACTAGCGGGGCGTAGCACAGATACGCAGTATTTT. It specifies CASSWGLAGRSTDTQYF.

This clonotype is a singleton in its sample. The rearrangement uses TRBV5-5 and TRBJ2-2, with 9 bases fitting TRBD2. This CDR3 spans 14 amino acids. Per the germline V gene, CDR1 is SGHKS and CDR2 is YYEKEE (reference sequence). The V segment lost 2 bases and the J segment 6 bases; nucleotides outside the gene matches: 2. The chain's CDR3 is CASSFSGSSGELFF. CDR3 DNA sequence: TGTGCCAGCAGCTTTAGCGGGAGTTCCGGGGAGCTGTTTTTT. The variable domain in full, with the rest retrieved from reference TRBV5-5 and TRBJ2-2, is DAGVTQSPTHLIKTRGQQVTLRCSPISGHKSVSWYQQVLGQGPQFIFQYYEKEERGRGNFPDRFSARQFPNYSSELNVNALLLGDSALYLCASSFSGSSGELFFGEGSRLTVL.

This clonotype came up a few times. V usage is TRBV7-2 and J usage is TRBJ2-7; 10 bases are shared with TRBD2. This CDR3 has 17 residues. The germline V gene has CDR1 SGHTA and CDR2 FQGNSA. Trimming took 3 bases from V and 3 from J; bases not matched to a gene: 11. Here the CDR3 DNA reads TGTGCCAGCAGCTTGGGGCTTCTAGCGGGAGTTCACTACGAGCAGTACTTC. Translation: CASSLGLLAGVHYEQYF. Looking up the rest from reference TRBV7-2 and TRBJ2-7 gives the full variable domain: GAGVSQSPSNKVTEKGKDVELRCDPISGHTALYWYRQSLGQGLEFLIYFQGNSAPDKSGLPSDRFSAERTGGSVSTLTIQRTQQEDSAVYLCASSLGLLAGVHYEQYFGPGTRLTVT.

The rearrangement joins TRBV5-1 to TRBJ2-1, with 10 bases lining up with TRBD2. The ends lost 1 base at V and 9 bases at J; junction bases unmatched: 10. CDR3 size: 16 residues. CDR1 is SGHRS and CDR2 is YFSETQ in the germline V gene. Written as DNA, the CDR3 is TGCGCCAGCAGCTTGACCGGAAGCGGGAGGGCCATTGAGCAGTTCTTC. Amino acid sequence: CASSLTGSGRAIEQFF.

This clonotype showed up just a few times. The gene calls are TRBV28 and TRBJ2-1; TRBD2 aligns across 8 bases. This CDR3 has 16 amino acids. Losses at the gene ends were 5 bases for V and 4 bases for J; bases not matched to a gene: 10. The germline gives CDR1 MDHEN, CDR2 SYDVKM. The CDR3, as DNA: TGTGCCAGCAGTCCCCCTTTGCGGGGGGAGTACAATGAGCAGTTCTTC. Its protein product is CASSPPLRGEYNEQFF.

As DNA, the CDR3 is TGCGCCAGCAGCTTAGGACTAGCGGGAGGGATATTCCCAGATACGCAGTATTTT. This encodes CASSLGLAGGIFPDTQYF. The chain uses TRBV5-1 and TRBJ2-3; 15 nucleotides agree with TRBD2. CDR1 and CDR2 from the germline V gene are SGHRS and YFSETQ. V lost 2 bases and J lost 4; bases outside the gene matches: 8. The CDR3 consists of 18 residues.

The chain combines TRBV7-2 with TRBJ2-4; 8 bases line up with TRBD1. The J call is doubtful: the DNA matches TRBJ2-7 better. Germline CDR1 reads SGHTA; CDR2 reads FQGNSA. The CDR3 loop spans 14 amino acids. CDR3 amino acids: CASSSTGAAHEQYF. CDR3 DNA: TGTGCCAGCAGCTCGACAGGGGCGGCCCACGAGCAGTACTTC.

This clonotype appeared a few times. J is TRBJ2-3 and V is TRBV12-3 or TRBV12-4; TRBD1 agrees at 10 bases. The CDR3 contains 15 residues. The V gene end was trimmed by 6 bases and the J gene end by 1 base; junction bases not matched to a gene: 4. As DNA, the CDR3 is TGTGCCAGCAGGTCCGGGACAGGGGGCACAGATACGCAGTATTTT. It specifies CASRSGTGGTDTQYF.

The J gene is TRBJ2-7, the V gene TRBV20-1; D remains unclear. V was shortened by 6 bases and J by 3 bases, with 9 bases between the two germline ends. This CDR3 is 11 amino acids long. CDR1 DFQATT and CDR2 SNEGSKA come from the germline V gene (reference sequence). CDR3 sequence (DNA): TGCAGTGCCCCGATTGTCTACGAGCAGTACTTC. Its translation: CSAPIVYEQYF.

This clonotype was counted only a few times. The chain joins TRBV2 to TRBJ2-5, with D possibly matching TRBD1 (5 bases). Germline CDR1 reads SNHLY; CDR2 reads FYNNEI. This CDR3 is built from 13 residues. Trimming removed 1 base from V and 4 bases from J, with 7 bases in between. The CDR3 sequence is CASSEEGRETQYF. CDR3 nucleotides: TGTGCCAGCAGTGAAGAGGGGCGAGAGACCCAGTACTTC.

This rearrangement joins TRBV29-1 to TRBJ2-7; 8 nucleotides match TRBD2. After removal of 0 bases from V and 7 bases from J, the junction contained 11 bases not matched to a gene. Germline CDR1 is SQVTM and CDR2 is ANQGSEA. CDR3 length: 15 residues. CDR3 sequence reads: CSVEDGAGGAKEQYF. The CDR3 region has the DNA TGCAGCGTTGAAGACGGGGCGGGGGGAGCTAAGGAGCAGTACTTC.

On this clonotype: One end of the junction varies from germline; a read error may be responsible. The chain is built from TRBV7-9 and TRBJ2-1; the D call may be TRBD1 or TRBD2 (5 bases each). The CDR3 runs 16 residues. Germline lookup yields CDR1 SEHNR and CDR2 FQNEAQ (reference sequence). CDR3 nucleotides: TGTACCAGCAGCTCCCGAGTCAGGACATCGGGGAATGAGCAGTTCTTC. Translated: CTSSSRVRTSGNEQFF.

The chain couples TRBV7-9 to TRBJ1-1; TRBD1 might be the D (5 bases). Germline V CDR1 and CDR2: SEHNR, FQNEAQ (reference sequence). The CDR3 has 15 amino acids. V was pared by 5 bases and J by 0 bases, with 13 bases between. The CDR3, as DNA: TGTGCCAGCAGCACCAGGGACTCAGTGAACACTGAAGCTTTCTTT. This sequence encodes CASSTRDSVNTEAFF.

The sample holds one count of this clonotype. The chain has TRBV20-1 and TRBJ2-1; the match to TRBD2 covers 11 bases. The CDR3 consists of 16 residues. J lost 3 bases, V lost 2 bases, and 6 bases had no gene match. Germline V gene sequence: CDR1 DFQATT, CDR2 SNEGSKA (reference sequence). The CDR3 bases are TGCAGTGCTAGAAAACCCGGACTAGCGGGCTACAATGAGCAGTTCTTC. Protein sequence: CSARKPGLAGYNEQFF.

V is TRBV12-3 or TRBV12-4 and J is TRBJ2-1; 10 bases fit TRBD1. V lost 6 bases, J lost 5 bases, and 7 bases stayed unmatched. The CDR3 extends over 15 amino acids. The CDR3 sequence: CASSRTGTGDNEQFF. The CDR3 nucleotides are TGTGCCAGCAGCCGAACCGGGACAGGGGACAATGAGCAGTTCTTC.

Only a few counts were recorded for this clonotype. The chain has TRBV18 and TRBJ2-1; TRBD2 matches at 10 bases. This CDR3 has 15 residues. J was trimmed by 6 bases and V by 8 bases; bases with no gene match: 10. Looked up from germline, CDR1 is KGHSH and CDR2 is LQKENI. The CDR3, as DNA: TGTGCCAGCAGCCCCGGGACTAGCGTCCTCAATGAGCAGTTCTTC. Its translation: CASSPGTSVLNEQFF. The full variable domain, completed using reference TRBV18 and TRBJ2-1, is NAGVMQNPRHLVRRRGQEARLRCSPMKGHSHVYWYRQLPEEGLKFMVYLQKENIIDESGMPKERFSAEFPKEGPSILRIQQVVRGDSAAYFCASSPGTSVLNEQFFGPGTRLTVL.

A remark on this clonotype: A read error may explain this, as a much larger clone is one base away. This chain joins TRBV3-1 and TRBJ2-5; D not resolved. The J call may be in error: the DNA end matches TRBJ2-7 better. Per the germline V gene, CDR1 is LGHDT and CDR2 is YNNKEL (reference sequence). The CDR3 runs 11 residues. CDR3 coding DNA: TGTGCCAGCAACCAGAGCTACGAGCAGTACTTC. Translated: CASNQSYEQYF.

This clonotype has only a few counts. CDR3 amino acids: CSARDPQGAKNIQYF. Here the CDR3 DNA reads TGCAGTGCTAGAGACCCTCAAGGAGCCAAAAACATTCAGTACTTC. V gene TRBV20-1 combines with J gene TRBJ2-4; D uncertain. V was cut by 0 bases and J by 0 bases, with 9 bases left in between. This CDR3 is built from 15 residues. Germline CDR1 and CDR2: DFQATT and SNEGSKA (reference sequence).

This clonotype came up many times. V usage is TRBV12-3 or TRBV12-4 and J usage is TRBJ2-1, with D uncertain. V lost 4 bases and J lost 7, with 8 bases in between. The CDR3 contains 12 residues. The CDR3 loop reads CASSSSGNEQFF. CDR3 DNA: TGTGCCAGCAGTTCTTCCGGGAATGAGCAGTTCTTC.

The chain couples TRBV4-2 to TRBJ2-3; D is unclear. The germline V gene has CDR1 LGHNA and CDR2 YNFKEQ. V was shortened by 2 bases and J by 0 bases, with 9 bases between the two germline ends. The CDR3 covers 15 residues. The CDR3 DNA reads TGTGCCAGCAGCCAACCTGTGGGGAGCACAGATACGCAGTATTTT. It translates to CASSQPVGSTDTQYF.

DNA for the CDR3: TGTGCCAGCAGCCAAGAAATAGGTGGGGGTAGGACGCAGTATTTT. Encoded protein: CASSQEIGGGRTQYF. J is TRBJ2-3 and V is TRBV3-1; D may be TRBD1 or TRBD2 (5 bases each). Trimming took 0 bases from V and 9 from J, leaving 16 bases between them. The CDR3 contains 15 residues. Germline V CDR1 and CDR2: LGHDT, YNNKEL (reference sequence).

The rearrangement links TRBV5-6 to TRBJ1-4; no definite D call. Per the germline V gene, CDR1 is SGHDT and CDR2 is YYEEEE. V lost 0 bases and J lost 4, with 10 bases in between. The CDR3 extends over 15 amino acids. CDR3 nucleotide sequence: TGTGCCAGCAGCTTGGCGTATTGGGTTAATGAAAAACTGTTTTTT. This translates into CASSLAYWVNEKLFF.

The V call is TRBV11-2, the J call TRBJ2-7; 10 nucleotides match TRBD1. The CDR3 is 19 amino acids. The germline V gene encodes CDR1 SGHAT and CDR2 FQNNGV. The junction had 16 bases not matched to a gene; V was cut back by 1 base and J by 4 bases. The CDR3 reads CASSLAQGNRRQGAYEQYF. Written as DNA, the CDR3 is TGTGCCAGCAGCTTAGCCCAGGGGAATCGGAGACAGGGGGCTTACGAGCAGTACTTC.

The chain links TRBV14 to TRBJ2-1; 9 bases fit TRBD2. Germline V gives CDR1 SGHDN, CDR2 FVKESK. CDR3 length: 14 amino acids. Unmatched junction bases numbered 2, after V lost 7 bases and J lost 1 base. The CDR3: CASTLAGSYNEQFF. The CDR3 nucleotides are TGTGCCAGCACCCTAGCGGGGTCCTACAATGAGCAGTTCTTC.

This chain connects TRBV18 to TRBJ1-5; D may be TRBD1 (5 bases). The germline V and J ends were trimmed by 6 bases and 5 bases, with 17 bases remaining between them. The CDR3 is made up of 15 amino acids. The germline CDR1 and CDR2 sequences are KGHSH and LQKENI. Here the CDR3 DNA reads TGTGCCAGCTCCGGATTGGGACGGAGAGATCAGCCCCAGCATTTT. Translating it yields CASSGLGRRDQPQHF.